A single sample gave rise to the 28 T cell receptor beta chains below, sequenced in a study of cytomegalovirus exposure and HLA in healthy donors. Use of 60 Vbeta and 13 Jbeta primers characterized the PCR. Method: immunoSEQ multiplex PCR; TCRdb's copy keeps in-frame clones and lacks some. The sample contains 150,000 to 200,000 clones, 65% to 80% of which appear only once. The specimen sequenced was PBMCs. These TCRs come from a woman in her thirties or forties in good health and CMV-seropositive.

This CDR3 is CASSYGTGRIWSPLHF. The DNA of the CDR3 is TGTGCCAGCAGTTACGGGACAGGGAGGATCTGGTCACCCCTCCACTTT. This rearrangement joins TRBV6-5 to TRBJ1-6; 9 bases agree with TRBD1. This CDR3 comprises 16 residues. CDR1 is MNHEY and CDR2 is SVGAGI in the germline V gene. V dropped 2 bases and J dropped 10; count of bases not matched to a gene: 9.

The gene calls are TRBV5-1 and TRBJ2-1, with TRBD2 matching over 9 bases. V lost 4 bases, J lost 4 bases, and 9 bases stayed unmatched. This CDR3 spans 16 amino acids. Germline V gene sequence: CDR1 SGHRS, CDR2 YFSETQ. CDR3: CASSLLLAGGYNEQFF. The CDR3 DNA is TGCGCCAGCAGCCTACTGCTTGCGGGAGGGTACAATGAGCAGTTCTTC.

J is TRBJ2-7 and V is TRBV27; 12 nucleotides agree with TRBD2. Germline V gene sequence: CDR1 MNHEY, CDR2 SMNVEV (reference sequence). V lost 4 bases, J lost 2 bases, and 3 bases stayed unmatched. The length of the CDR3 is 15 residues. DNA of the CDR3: TGTGCCAGCAGTTCCCGGACTAGCGGGACCTACGAGCAGTACTTC. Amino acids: CASSSRTSGTYEQYF.

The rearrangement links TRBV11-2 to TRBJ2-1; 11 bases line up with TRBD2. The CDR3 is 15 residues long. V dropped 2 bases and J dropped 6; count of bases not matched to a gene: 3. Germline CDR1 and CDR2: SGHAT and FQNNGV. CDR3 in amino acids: CASSLRLAGINEQFF. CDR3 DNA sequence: TGTGCCAGCAGCTTAAGACTAGCGGGGATCAATGAGCAGTTCTTC.

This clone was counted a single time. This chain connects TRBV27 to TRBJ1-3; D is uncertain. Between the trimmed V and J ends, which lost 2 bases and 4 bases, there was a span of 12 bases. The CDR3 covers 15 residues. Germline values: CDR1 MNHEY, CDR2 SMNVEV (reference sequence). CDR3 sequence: CASSLRGLGGNTIYF. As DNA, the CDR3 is TGTGCCAGCAGTTTACGAGGGTTGGGCGGAAACACCATATATTTT.

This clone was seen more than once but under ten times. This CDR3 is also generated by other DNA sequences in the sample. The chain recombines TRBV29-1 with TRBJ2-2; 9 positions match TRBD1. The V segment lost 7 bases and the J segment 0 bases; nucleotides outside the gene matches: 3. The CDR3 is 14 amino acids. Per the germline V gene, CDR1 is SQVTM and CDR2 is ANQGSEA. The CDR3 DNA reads TGCAGCGCCAGACAGGGGGCGAACACCGGGGAGCTGTTTTTT. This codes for CSARQGANTGELFF.

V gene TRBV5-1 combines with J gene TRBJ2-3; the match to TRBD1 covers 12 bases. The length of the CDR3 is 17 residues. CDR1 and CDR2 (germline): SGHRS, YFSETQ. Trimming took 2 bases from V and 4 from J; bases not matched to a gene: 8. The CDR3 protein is CASSLIRDRGRADTQYF. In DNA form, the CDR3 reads TGCGCCAGCAGCTTAATTCGGGACAGGGGGCGGGCAGATACGCAGTATTTT.

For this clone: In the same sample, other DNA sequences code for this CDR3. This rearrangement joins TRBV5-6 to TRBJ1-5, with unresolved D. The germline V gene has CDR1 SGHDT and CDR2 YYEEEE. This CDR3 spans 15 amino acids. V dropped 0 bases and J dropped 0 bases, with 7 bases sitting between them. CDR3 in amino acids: CASSLARVSNQPQHF. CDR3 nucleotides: TGTGCCAGCAGCTTGGCCCGGGTTAGCAATCAGCCCCAGCATTTT.

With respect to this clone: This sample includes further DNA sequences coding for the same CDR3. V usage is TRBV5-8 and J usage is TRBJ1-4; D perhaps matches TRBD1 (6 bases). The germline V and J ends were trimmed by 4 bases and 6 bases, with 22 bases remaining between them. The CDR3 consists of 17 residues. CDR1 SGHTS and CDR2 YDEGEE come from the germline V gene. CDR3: CASSQQRGARQDEKLFF. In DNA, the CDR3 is TGTGCCAGCAGCCAACAGCGGGGGGCGAGACAAGATGAAAAACTGTTTTTT.

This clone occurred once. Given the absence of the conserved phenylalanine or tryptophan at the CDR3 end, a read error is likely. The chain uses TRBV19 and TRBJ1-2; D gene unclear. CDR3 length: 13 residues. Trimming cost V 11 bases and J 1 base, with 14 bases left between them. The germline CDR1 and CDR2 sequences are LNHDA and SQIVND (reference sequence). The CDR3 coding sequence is TGTGCCGCGACCTCGGGAAATAACTATGGCTACACCCTC. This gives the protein CAATSGNNYGYTL.

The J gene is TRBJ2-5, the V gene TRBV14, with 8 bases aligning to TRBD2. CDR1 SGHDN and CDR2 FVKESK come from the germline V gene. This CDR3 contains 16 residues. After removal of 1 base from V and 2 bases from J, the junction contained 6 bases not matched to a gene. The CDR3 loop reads CASSQGRLALQETQYF. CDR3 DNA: TGTGCCAGCAGCCAAGGTCGACTAGCGCTACAAGAGACCCAGTACTTC.

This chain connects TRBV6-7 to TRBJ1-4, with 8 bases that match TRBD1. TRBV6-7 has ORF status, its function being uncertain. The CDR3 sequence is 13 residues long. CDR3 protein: CARRTGRHEKLFF. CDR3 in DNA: TGTGCTCGGCGGACAGGGCGGCATGAAAAACTGTTTTTT.

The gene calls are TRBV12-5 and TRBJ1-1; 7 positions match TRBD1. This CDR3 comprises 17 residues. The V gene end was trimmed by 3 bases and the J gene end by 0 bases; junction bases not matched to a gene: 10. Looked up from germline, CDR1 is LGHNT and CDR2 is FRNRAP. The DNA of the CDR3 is TGTGCTAGTGGTTTTAACACGGACAGGAGCATGAACACTGAAGCTTTCTTT. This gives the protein CASGFNTDRSMNTEAFF.

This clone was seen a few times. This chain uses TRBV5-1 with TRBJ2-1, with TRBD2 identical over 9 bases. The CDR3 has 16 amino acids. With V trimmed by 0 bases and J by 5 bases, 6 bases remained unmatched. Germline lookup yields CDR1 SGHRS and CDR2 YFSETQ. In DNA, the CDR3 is TGCGCCAGCAGCTTGGTCCCGCGGGGGGGGAACAATGAGCAGTTCTTC. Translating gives CASSLVPRGGNNEQFF.

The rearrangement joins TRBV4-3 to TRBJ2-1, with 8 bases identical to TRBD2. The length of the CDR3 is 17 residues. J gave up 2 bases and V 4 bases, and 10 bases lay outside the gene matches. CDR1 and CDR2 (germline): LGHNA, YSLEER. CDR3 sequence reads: CASSRMISGGPYNEQFF. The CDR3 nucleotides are TGCGCCAGCAGCCGCATGATCAGCGGGGGCCCCTACAATGAGCAGTTCTTC.

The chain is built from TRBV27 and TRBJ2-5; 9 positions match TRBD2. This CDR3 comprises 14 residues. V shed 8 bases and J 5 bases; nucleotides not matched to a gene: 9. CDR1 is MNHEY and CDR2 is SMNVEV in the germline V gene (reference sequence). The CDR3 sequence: CASAQAGGVETQYF. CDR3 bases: TGTGCCAGCGCCCAAGCGGGGGGAGTGGAGACCCAGTACTTC.

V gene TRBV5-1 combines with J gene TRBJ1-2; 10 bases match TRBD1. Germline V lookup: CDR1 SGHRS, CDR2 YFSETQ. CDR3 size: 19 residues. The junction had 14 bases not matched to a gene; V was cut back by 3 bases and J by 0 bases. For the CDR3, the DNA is TGCGCCAGCAGCTCTTATACTCGGACAGGGGGAAAAGCTAACTATGGCTACACCTTC. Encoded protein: CASSSYTRTGGKANYGYTF.

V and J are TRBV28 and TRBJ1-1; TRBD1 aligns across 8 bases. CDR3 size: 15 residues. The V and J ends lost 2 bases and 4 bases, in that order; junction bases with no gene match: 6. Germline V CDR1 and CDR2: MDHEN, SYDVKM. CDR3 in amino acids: CASSLQGAQSTEAFF. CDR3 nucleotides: TGTGCCAGCAGTTTACAGGGGGCGCAGAGCACTGAAGCTTTCTTT.

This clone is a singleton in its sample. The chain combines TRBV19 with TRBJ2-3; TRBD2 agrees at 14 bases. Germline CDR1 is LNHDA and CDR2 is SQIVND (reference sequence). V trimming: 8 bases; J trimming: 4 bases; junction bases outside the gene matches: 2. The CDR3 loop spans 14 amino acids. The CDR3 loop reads CASSTSGGADTQYF. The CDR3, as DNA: TGTGCCAGTTCGACTAGCGGGGGGGCAGATACGCAGTATTTT. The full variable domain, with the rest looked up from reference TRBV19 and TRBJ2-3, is DGGITQSPKYLFRKEGQNVTLSCEQNLNHDAMYWYRQDPGQGLRLIYYSQIVNDFQKGDIAEGYSVSREKKESFPLTVTSAQKNPTAFYLCASSTSGGADTQYFGPGTRLTVL.

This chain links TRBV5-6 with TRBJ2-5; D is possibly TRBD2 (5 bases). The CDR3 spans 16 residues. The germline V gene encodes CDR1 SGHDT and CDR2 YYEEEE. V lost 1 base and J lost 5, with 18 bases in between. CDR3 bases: TGTGCCAGCAGCTTGAGAGGTAGCGCCGTCGTCGAGACCCAGTACTTC. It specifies CASSLRGSAVVETQYF.

The DNA of the CDR3 is TGCGCCAGCAGCCAAGAATGGCTAGCGGGAACCTACAATGAGCAGTTCTTC. This encodes CASSQEWLAGTYNEQFF. The V and J genes are TRBV4-3 and TRBJ2-1, with TRBD2 matching over 9 bases. This CDR3 has 17 residues. In germline, CDR1 is LGHNA, CDR2 YSLEER. The V segment lost 0 bases and the J segment 2 bases; nucleotides outside the gene matches: 5.

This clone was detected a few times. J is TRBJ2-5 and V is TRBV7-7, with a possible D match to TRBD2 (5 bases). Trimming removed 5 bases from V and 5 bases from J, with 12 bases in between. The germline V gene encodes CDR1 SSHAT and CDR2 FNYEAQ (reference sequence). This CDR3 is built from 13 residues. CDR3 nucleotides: TGTGCCAGCAGCCTTTGGGAGCGGGAGACCCAGTACTTC. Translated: CASSLWERETQYF.

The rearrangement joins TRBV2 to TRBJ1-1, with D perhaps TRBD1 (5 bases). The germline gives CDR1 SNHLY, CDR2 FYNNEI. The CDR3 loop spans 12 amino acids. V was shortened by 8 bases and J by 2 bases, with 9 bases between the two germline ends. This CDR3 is CASLGGNTEAFF. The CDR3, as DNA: TGTGCCAGCCTCGGGGGTAACACTGAAGCTTTCTTT. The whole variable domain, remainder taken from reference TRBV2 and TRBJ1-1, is EPEVTQTPSHQVTQMGQEVILRCVPISNHLYFYWYRQILGQKVEFLVSFYNNEISEKSEIFDDQFSVERPDGSNFTLKIRSTKLEDSAMYFCASLGGNTEAFFGQGTRLTVV.

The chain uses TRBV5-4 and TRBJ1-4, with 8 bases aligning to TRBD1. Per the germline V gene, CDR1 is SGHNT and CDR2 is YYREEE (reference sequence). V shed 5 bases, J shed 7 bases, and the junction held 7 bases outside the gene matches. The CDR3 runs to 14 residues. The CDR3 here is CASRPGQGGEKLFF. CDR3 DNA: TGTGCCAGCAGACCAGGACAGGGCGGTGAAAAACTGTTTTTT.

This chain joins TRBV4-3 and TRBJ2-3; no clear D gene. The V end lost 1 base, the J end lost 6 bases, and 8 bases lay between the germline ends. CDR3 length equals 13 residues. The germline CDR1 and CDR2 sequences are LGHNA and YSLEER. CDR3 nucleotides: TGCGCCAGCAGCCAAGCAAACGGGGATACGCAGTATTTT. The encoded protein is CASSQANGDTQYF.

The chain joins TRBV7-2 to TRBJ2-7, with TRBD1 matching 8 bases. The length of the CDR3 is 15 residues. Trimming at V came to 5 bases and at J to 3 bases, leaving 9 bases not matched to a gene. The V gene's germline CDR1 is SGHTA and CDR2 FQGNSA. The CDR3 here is CASSPGRDRNYEQYF. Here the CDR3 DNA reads TGTGCCAGCAGCCCCGGACGGGACAGGAACTACGAGCAGTACTTC. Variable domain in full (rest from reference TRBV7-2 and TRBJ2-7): GAGVSQSPSNKVTEKGKDVELRCDPISGHTALYWYRQSLGQGLEFLIYFQGNSAPDKSGLPSDRFSAERTGGSVSTLTIQRTQQEDSAVYLCASSPGRDRNYEQYFGPGTRLTVT.

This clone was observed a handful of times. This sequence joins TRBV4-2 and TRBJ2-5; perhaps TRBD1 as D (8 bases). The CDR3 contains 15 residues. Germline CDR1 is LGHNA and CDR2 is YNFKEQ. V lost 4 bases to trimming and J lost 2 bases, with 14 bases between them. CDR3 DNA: TGTGCCAGCAGCCCCGAACAGGGGGGGCAAGAGACCCAGTACTTC. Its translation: CASSPEQGGQETQYF.

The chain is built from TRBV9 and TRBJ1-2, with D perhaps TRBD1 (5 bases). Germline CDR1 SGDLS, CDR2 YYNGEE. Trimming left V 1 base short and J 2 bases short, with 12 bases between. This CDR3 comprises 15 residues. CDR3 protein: CASSVSSQGNYGYTF. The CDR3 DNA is TGTGCCAGCAGCGTATCCTCCCAGGGAAACTATGGCTACACCTTC.